This is a list of T cell receptor beta chains from one sample in a study of cytomegalovirus exposure and HLA in healthy donors. Data came from immunoSEQ multiplex PCR; TCRdb stores just in-frame clones and leaves some out. The sample lists about 280,000 clones; 88% were seen once. Sequenced sample: PBMCs. All receptors derive from a woman under 30 in good health and CMV-seronegative. Each CDR3 is given with its conserved first and last residue. The order of the fields is D gene, J gene, V gene, clone size, CDR3 protein, CDR3 DNA. D genes are given only for firm matches. Size values are once, few and many counts, or a class for expanded clones, and some rows have none.

TRBD1 TRBJ2-3 TRBV27 . CASSRTGLGTDTQYF TGTGCCAGCAGTAGGACAGGGCTCGGCACAGATACGCAGTATTTT
. TRBJ2-5 TRBV19 . CASILRETQYF TGTGCCAGTATACTTCGCGAGACCCAGTACTTC
. TRBJ2-2 TRBV27 . CASSAYNTGELFF TGTGCCAGCAGTGCCTATAACACCGGGGAGCTGTTTTTT
TRBD2 TRBJ2-2 TRBV9 . CASSASLAGVTGELFF TGTGCCAGCAGCGCCTCACTAGCGGGAGTTACCGGGGAGCTGTTTTTT
TRBD2 TRBJ2-7 TRBV27 once CASSLLLAGSYEQYF TGTGCCAGCAGCTTGCTACTAGCGGGTTCCTACGAGCAGTACTTC
TRBD1 TRBJ2-7 TRBV29-1 . CSAVPGGRSYEQYF TGCAGCGCTGTTCCAGGGGGCCGCTCCTACGAGCAGTACTTC
TRBD2 TRBJ2-1 TRBV19 . CASSIQAGVGRNEQFF TGTGCCAGTAGTATCCAAGCGGGAGTGGGTCGCAATGAGCAGTTCTTC
. TRBJ2-3 TRBV27 . CASSMIGLSTQYF TGTGCCAGCAGTATGATAGGACTGTCTACGCAGTATTTT
TRBD2 TRBJ2-7 TRBV7-9 few CASNLRGDEQYF TGTGCCAGCAACCTTCGGGGGGACGAGCAGTACTTC
TRBD1 TRBJ2-7 TRBV6-6 . CASKPGQGSSYEQYF TGTGCCAGCAAACCGGGACAGGGGTCTTCCTACGAGCAGTACTTC
. TRBJ1-6 TRBV4-2 . CASSQETGNSPLHF TGTGCCAGCAGCCAAGAGACGGGGAATTCACCCCTCCACTTT